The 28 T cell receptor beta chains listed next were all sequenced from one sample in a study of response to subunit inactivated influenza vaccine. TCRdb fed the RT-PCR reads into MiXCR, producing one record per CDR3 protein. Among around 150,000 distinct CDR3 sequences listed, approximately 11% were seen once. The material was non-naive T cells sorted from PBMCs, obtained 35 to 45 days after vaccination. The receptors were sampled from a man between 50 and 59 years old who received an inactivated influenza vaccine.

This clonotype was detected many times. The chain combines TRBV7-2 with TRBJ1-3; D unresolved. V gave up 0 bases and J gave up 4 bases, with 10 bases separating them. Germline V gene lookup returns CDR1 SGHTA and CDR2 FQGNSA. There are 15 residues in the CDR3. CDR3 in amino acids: CASSLAVTTGNTIYF. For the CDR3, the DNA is TGTGCCAGCAGCTTAGCCGTTACCACAGGAAACACCATATATTTT.

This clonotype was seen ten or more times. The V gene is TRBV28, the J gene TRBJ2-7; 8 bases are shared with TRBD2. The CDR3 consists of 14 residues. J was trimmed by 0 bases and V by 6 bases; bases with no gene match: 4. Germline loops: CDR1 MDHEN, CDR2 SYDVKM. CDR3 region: CASSPAGASYEQYF. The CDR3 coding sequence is TGTGCCAGCAGCCCAGCGGGAGCCTCCTACGAGCAGTACTTC.

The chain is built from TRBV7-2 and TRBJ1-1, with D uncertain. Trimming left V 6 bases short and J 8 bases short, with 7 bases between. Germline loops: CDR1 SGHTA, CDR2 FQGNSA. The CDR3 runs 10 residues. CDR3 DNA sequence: TGTGCCAGCAGTAACATAGAAGCTTTCTTT. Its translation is CASSNIEAFF. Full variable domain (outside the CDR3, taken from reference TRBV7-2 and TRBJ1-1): GAGVSQSPSNKVTEKGKDVELRCDPISGHTALYWYRQSLGQGLEFLIYFQGNSAPDKSGLPSDRFSAERTGGSVSTLTIQRTQQEDSAVYLCASSNIEAFFGQGTRLTVV.

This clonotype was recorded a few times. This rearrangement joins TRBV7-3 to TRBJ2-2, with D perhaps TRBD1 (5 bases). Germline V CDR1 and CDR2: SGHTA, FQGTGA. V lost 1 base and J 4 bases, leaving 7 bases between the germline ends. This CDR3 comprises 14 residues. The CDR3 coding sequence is TGTGCCAGCAGCTTAATACAGGCCACCGGGGAGCTGTTTTTT. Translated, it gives CASSLIQATGELFF. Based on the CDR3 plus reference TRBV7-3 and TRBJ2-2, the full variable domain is GAGVSQTPSNKVTEKGKYVELRCDPISGHTALYWYRQSLGQGPEFLIYFQGTGAADDSGLPNDRFFAVRPEGSVSTLKIQRTERGDSAVYLCASSLIQATGELFFGEGSRLTVL.

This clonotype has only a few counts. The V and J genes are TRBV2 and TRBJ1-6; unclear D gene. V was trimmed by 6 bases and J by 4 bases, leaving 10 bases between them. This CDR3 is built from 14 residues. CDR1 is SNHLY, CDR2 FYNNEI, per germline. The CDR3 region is CASSSGRYNSPLHF. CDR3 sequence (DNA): TGTGCCAGCAGCTCCGGACGGTATAATTCACCCCTCCACTTT. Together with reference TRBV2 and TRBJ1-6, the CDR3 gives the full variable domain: EPEVTQTPSHQVTQMGQEVILRCVPISNHLYFYWYRQILGQKVEFLVSFYNNEISEKSEIFDDQFSVERPDGSNFTLKIRSTKLEDSAMYFCASSSGRYNSPLHFGNGTRLTVT.

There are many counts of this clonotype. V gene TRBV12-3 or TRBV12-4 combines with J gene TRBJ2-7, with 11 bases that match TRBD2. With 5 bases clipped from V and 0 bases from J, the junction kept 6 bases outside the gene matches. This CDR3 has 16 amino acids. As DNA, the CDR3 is TGTGCCAGCAGTCTCCGACTAGCGGGGAGCTCCTACGAGCAGTACTTC. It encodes CASSLRLAGSSYEQYF.

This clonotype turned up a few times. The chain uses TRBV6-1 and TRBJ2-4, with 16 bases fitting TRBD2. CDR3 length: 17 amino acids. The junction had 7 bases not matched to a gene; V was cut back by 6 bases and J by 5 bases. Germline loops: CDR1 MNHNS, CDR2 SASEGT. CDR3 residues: CASSSGTSGGAQNIQYF. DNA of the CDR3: TGTGCCAGCAGCTCCGGGACTAGCGGGGGGGCCCAAAACATTCAGTACTTC.

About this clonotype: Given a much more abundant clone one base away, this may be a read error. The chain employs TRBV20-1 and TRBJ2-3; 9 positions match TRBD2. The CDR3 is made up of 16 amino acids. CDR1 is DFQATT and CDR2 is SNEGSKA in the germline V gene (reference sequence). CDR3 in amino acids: CCASTSGHPSTDTQYF. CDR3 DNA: TGCTGTGCTAGTACTAGCGGGCACCCTAGCACAGATACGCAGTATTTT.

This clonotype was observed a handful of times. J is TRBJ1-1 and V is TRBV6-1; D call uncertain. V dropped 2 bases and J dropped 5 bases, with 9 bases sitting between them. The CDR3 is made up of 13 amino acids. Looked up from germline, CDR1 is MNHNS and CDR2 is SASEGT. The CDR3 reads CASSELGGTEAFF. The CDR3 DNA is TGTGCCAGCAGTGAATTAGGAGGGACTGAAGCTTTCTTT.

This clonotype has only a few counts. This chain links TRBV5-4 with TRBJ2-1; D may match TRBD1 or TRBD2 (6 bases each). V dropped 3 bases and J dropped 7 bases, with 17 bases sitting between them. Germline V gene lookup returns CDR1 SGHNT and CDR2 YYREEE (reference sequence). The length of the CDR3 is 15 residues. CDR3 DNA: TGTGCCAGCAGCTCCAGCCACGGGGGCGGGAATGAGCAGTTCTTC. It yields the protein CASSSSHGGGNEQFF.

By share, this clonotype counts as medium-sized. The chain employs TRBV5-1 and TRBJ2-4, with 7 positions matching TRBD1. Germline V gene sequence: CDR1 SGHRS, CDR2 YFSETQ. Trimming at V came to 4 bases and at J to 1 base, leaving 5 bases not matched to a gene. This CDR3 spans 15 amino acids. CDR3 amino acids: CASSPTDRAKNIQYF. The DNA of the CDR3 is TGCGCCAGCAGCCCAACGGACAGGGCCAAAAACATTCAGTACTTC.

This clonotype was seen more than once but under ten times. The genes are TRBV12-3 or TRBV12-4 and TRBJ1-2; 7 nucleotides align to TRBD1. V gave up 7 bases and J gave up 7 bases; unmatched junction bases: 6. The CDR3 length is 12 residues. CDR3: CASTMAGGGYTF. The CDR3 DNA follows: TGTGCCAGCACCATGGCAGGGGGTGGCTACACCTTC.

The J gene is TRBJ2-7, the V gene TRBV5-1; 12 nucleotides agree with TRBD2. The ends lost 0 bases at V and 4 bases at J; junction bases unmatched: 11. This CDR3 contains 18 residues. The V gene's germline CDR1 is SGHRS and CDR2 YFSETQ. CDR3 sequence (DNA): TGCGCCAGCAGCTTGGGACTAGCGGGGGCCATATTCATTTACGAGCAGTACTTC. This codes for CASSLGLAGAIFIYEQYF.

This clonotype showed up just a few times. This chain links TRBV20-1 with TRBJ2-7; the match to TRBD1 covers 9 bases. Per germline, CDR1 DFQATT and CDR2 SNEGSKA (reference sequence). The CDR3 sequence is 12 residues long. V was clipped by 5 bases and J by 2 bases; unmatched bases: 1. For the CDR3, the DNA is TGCAGTGCTCGACAGGGGGCCTACGAGCAGTACTTC. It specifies CSARQGAYEQYF.

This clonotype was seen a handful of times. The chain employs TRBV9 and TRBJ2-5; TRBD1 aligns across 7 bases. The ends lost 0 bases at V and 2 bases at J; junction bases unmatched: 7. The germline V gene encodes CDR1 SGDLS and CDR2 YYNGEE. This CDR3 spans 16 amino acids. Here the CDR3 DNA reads TGTGCCAGCAGCGTAGCTACAGGGGTAGGACAAGAGACCCAGTACTTC. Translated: CASSVATGVGQETQYF.

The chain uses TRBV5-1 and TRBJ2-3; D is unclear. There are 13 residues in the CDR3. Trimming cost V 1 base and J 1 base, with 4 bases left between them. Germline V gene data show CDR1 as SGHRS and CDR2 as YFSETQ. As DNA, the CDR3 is TGCGCCAGCAGCTTGATAGGCACAGATACGCAGTATTTT. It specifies CASSLIGTDTQYF.

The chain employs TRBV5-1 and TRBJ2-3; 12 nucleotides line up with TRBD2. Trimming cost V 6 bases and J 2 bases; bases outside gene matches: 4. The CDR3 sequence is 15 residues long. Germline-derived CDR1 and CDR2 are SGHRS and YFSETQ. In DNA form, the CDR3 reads TGCGCCAGCAACAGACTAGCGGGGGCCACAGATACGCAGTATTTT. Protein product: CASNRLAGATDTQYF.

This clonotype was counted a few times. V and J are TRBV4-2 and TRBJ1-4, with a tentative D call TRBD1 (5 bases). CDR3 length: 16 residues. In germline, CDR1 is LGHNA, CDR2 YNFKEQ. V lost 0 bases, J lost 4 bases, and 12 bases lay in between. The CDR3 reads CASSQDLGTLNEKLFF. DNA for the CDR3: TGTGCCAGCAGCCAAGATCTTGGGACCCTTAATGAAAAACTGTTTTTT.

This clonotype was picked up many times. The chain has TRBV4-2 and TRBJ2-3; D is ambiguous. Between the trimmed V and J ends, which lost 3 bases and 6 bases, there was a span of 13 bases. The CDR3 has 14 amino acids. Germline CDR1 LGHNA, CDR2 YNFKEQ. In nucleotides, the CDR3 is TGTGCCAGCAGCCACCCGGGCTCCGGGGATACGCAGTATTTT. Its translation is CASSHPGSGDTQYF.

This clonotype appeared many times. The CDR3 protein is CSGTTGPMNTEAFF. CDR3 bases: TGCAGTGGCACGACAGGGCCCATGAACACTGAAGCTTTCTTT. The V gene is TRBV20-1, the J gene TRBJ1-1; 7 positions agree with TRBD1. CDR3 length: 14 amino acids. J lost 0 bases, V lost 7 bases, and 8 bases had no gene match. Germline-derived CDR1 and CDR2 are DFQATT and SNEGSKA (reference sequence).

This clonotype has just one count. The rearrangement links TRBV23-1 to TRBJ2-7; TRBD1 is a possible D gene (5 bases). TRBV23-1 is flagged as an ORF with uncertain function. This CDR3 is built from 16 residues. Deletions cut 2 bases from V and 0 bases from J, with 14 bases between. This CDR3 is CASSQIDSQSSYEQYF. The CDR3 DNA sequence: TGCGCCAGCAGTCAAATAGACAGTCAGAGCTCCTACGAGCAGTACTTC.

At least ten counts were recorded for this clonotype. CDR3 sequence: CSARGLAGGPYNEQFF. For the CDR3, the DNA is TGCAGTGCTAGAGGGCTAGCGGGGGGGCCATACAATGAGCAGTTCTTC. V gene TRBV20-1 combines with J gene TRBJ2-1; the match to TRBD2 covers 12 bases. Germline CDR1 DFQATT, CDR2 SNEGSKA (reference sequence). Germline trimming cut 1 base from V and 4 bases from J; bases unmatched to any gene: 5. The CDR3 loop spans 16 amino acids.

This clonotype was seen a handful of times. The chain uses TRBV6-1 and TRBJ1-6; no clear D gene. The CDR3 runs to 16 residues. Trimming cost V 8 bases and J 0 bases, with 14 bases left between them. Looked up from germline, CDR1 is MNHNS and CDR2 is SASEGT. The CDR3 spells CASRPTGDSYNSPLHF. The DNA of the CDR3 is TGTGCCAGCCGCCCGACCGGTGACTCCTATAATTCACCCCTCCACTTT.

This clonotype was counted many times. As DNA, the CDR3 is TGCGCCAGCAGCCGGACAGGCATTTACACAGATACGCAGTATTTT. Translated: CASSRTGIYTDTQYF. The chain has TRBV5-1 and TRBJ2-3, with 7 nucleotides matching TRBD1. Germline trimming cut 4 bases from V and 2 bases from J; bases unmatched to any gene: 7. This CDR3 contains 15 residues. Germline assignment: CDR1 SGHRS and CDR2 YFSETQ.

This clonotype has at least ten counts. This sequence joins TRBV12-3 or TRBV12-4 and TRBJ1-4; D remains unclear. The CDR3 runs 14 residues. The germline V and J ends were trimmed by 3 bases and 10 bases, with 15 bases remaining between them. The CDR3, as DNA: TGTGCCAGCAGTTTCCGCCAGTTCAGTGGAAAACTGTTTTTT. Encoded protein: CASSFRQFSGKLFF.

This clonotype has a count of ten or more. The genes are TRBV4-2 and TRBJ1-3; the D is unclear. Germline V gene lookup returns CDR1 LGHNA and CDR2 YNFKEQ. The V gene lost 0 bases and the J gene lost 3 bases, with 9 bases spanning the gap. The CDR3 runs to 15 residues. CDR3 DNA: TGTGCCAGCAGCCAAGAGGACCGGGGTGGAAACACCATATATTTT. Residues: CASSQEDRGGNTIYF.

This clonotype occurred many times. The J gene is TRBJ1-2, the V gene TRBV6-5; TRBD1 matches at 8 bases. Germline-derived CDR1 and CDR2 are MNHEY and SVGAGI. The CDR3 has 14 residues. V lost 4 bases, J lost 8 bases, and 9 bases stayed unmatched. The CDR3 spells CASSSDRVLRGYTF. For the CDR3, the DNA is TGTGCCAGCAGTTCGGACAGGGTGTTACGAGGCTACACCTTC.

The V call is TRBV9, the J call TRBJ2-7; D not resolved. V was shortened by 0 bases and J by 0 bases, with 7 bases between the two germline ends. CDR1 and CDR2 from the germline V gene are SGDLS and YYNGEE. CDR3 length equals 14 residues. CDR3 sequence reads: CASSVGQSSYEQYF. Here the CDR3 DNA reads TGTGCCAGCAGCGTAGGGCAGTCCTCCTACGAGCAGTACTTC.